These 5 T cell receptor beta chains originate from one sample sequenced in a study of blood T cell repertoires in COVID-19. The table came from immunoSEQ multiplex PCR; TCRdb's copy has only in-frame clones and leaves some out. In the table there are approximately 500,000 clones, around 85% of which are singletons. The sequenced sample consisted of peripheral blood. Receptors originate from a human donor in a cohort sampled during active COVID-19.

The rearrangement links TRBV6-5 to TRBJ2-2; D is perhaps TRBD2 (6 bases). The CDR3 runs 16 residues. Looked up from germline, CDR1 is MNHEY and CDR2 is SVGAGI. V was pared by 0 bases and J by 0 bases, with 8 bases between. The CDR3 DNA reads TGTGCCAGCAGTTACTCTGGAGGGACGAACACCGGGGAGCTGTTTTTT. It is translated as CASSYSGGTNTGELFF.

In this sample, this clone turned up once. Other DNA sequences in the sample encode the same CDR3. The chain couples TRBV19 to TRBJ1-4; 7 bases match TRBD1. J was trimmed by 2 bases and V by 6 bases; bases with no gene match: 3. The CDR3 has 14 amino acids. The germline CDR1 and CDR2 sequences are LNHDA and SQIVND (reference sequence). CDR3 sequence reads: CASSLTGTNEKLFF. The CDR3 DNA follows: TGTGCCAGTAGCCTGACAGGGACTAATGAAAAACTGTTTTTT.

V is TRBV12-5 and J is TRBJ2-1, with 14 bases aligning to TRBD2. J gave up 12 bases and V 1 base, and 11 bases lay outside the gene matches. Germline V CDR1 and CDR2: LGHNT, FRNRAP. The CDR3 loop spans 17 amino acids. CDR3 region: CASGLGNTGTSGSLQFF. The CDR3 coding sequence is TGTGCTAGTGGTTTGGGTAATACCGGGACTAGCGGGAGCTTGCAGTTCTTC. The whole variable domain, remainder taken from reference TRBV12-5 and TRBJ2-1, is DARVTQTPRHKVTEMGQEVTMRCQPILGHNTVFWYRQTMMQGLELLAYFRNRAPLDDSGMPKDRFSAEMPDATLATLKIQPSEPRDSAVYFCASGLGNTGTSGSLQFFGPGTRLTVL.

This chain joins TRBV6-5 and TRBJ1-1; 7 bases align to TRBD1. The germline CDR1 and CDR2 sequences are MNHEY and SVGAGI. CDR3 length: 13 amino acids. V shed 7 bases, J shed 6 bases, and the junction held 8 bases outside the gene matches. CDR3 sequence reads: CASNQGDRAEAFF. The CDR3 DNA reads TGTGCCAGCAATCAGGGGGATCGCGCTGAAGCTTTCTTT.

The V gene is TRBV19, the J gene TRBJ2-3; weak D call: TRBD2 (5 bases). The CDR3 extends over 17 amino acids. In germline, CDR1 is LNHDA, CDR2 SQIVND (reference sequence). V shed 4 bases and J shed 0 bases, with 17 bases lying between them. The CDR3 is CASSTSWSGKSTDTQYF. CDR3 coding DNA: TGTGCCAGTAGTACGTCCTGGTCCGGGAAAAGCACAGATACGCAGTATTTT.